This T cell receptor (beta chain) was recorded in a study of human T cells and chemical hapten exposure. This clonotype was recorded at least ten times. MiXCR was run by TCRdb on the RACE reads, yielding one entry per CDR3 protein. The sample yields more than 70,000 distinct CDR3 sequences, approximately 11% seen once. The time point here: patch test 3, about 24 weeks after DPC sensitization. As for treatment: therapeutic diphenylcyclopropenone sensitization with weekly scalp DPC. V dropped 4 bases and J dropped 1; count of bases not matched to a gene: 1. The germline V gene has CDR1 SGHRS and CDR2 YFSETQ. The CDR3 sequence is 14 residues long.

The starting material was whole blood, obtained in connection with sensitization to the hapten diphenylcyclopropenone (DPC). The rearrangement uses TRBV5-1 and TRBJ2-1, with 8 bases fitting TRBD1. The sequence was obtained from a woman in her 30s with alopecia areata. Some clones in this sample may be carry-over from other donors' samples. CDR3 in DNA: TGCGCCAGCAGCCGGGACAGGTCCTACAATGAGCAGTTCTTC. This gives the protein CASSRDRSYNEQFF. The complete variable domain, with remaining parts taken from reference TRBV5-1 and TRBJ2-1, reads KAGVTQTPRYLIKTRGQQVTLSCSPISGHRSVSWYQQTPGQGLQFLFEYFSETQRNKGNFPGRFSGRQFSNSRSEMNVSTLELGDSALYLCASSRDRSYNEQFFGPGTRLTVL.